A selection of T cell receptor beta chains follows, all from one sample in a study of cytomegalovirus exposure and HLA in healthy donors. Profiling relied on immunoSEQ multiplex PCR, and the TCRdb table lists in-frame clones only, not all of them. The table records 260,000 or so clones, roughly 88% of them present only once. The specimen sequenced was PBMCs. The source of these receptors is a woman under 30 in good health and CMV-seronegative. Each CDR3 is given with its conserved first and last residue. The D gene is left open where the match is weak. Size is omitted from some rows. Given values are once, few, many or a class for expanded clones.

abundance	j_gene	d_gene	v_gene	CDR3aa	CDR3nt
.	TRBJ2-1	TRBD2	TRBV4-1	CASSLYEPLAGGWNEQFF	TGCGCCAGCAGCCTCTACGAACCTCTAGCGGGAGGCTGGAATGAGCAGTTCTTC
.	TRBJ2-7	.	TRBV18	CASSPASVGGEQYF	TGTGCCAGCTCACCAGCGTCCGTGGGGGGCGAGCAGTACTTC
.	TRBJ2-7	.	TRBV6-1	CASSPAQVQYF	TGTGCCAGCAGCCCCGCCCAGGTGCAGTACTTC
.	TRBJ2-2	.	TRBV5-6	CASSLSGDNTGELFF	TGTGCCAGCAGCCTTAGCGGAGACAACACCGGGGAGCTGTTTTTT
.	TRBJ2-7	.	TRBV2	CASSELASVPNEQYF	TGTGCCAGCAGTGAACTAGCGAGTGTCCCTAACGAGCAGTACTTC
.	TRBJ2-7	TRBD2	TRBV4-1	CASSQNPSSGSYEQYF	TGCGCCAGCAGCCAAAACCCATCTAGCGGATCCTACGAGCAGTACTTC
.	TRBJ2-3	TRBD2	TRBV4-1	CASSHLGGLAADTQYF	TGCGCCAGCAGCCACCTAGGGGGACTAGCGGCAGATACGCAGTATTTT
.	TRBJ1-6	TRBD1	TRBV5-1	CASSLSSGQGYNSPLHF	TGCGCCAGCAGCTTGTCTTCCGGACAGGGATATAATTCACCCCTCCACTTT
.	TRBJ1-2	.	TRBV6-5	CASSPGSDYGYTF	TGTGCCAGCAGTCCCGGGTCCGACTATGGCTACACCTTC
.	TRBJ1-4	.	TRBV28	CASSLQGTLTTNEKLFF	TGTGCCAGCAGTTTACAGGGGACACTGACAACTAATGAAAAACTGTTTTTT
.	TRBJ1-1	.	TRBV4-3	CASSVQVYATEAFF	TGCGCCAGCAGCGTACAGGTGTATGCCACTGAAGCTTTCTTT
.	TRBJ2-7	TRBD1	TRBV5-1	CASSPRTGALREQYF	TGCGCCAGCAGCCCACGGACAGGGGCCCTGAGGGAGCAGTACTTC
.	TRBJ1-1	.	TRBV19	CASSLSDWAEAFF	TGTGCCAGTAGCTTAAGTGATTGGGCCGAAGCTTTCTTT
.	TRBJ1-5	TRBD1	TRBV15	CATSNTGTGYNQPQHF	TGTGCCACCAGCAACACCGGGACAGGGTATAATCAGCCCCAGCATTTT
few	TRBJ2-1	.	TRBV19	CASSIVGNEQFF	TGTGCCAGTAGTATTGTCGGGAATGAGCAGTTCTTC
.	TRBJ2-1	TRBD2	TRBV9	CASTRKTGTSRTEQFF	TGTGCCAGCACCCGAAAGACCGGGACTAGTCGTACTGAGCAGTTCTTC
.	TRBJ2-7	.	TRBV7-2	CASSLGVFVHEQYF	TGTGCCAGCAGCTTAGGCGTTTTCGTCCACGAGCAGTACTTC
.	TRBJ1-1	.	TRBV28	CASSSGPGGTEAFF	TGTGCCAGCAGTTCGGGCCCCGGGGGTACTGAAGCTTTCTTT
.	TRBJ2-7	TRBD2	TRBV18	CASSPSSGGYEQYF	TGTGCCAGCTCACCGTCTAGCGGGGGATACGAGCAGTACTTC
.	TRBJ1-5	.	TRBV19	CASTLGGAGNQPQHF	TGTGCCAGTACGTTGGGGGGGGCGGGAAATCAGCCCCAGCATTTT
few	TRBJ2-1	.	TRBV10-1	CASSEGGSSYNEQFF	TGCGCCAGCAGTGAGGGAGGGAGCTCCTACAATGAGCAGTTCTTC
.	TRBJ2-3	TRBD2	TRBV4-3	CASSQEILAGVIDTQYF	TGCGCCAGCAGCCAAGAAATCCTAGCGGGAGTTATAGATACGCAGTATTTT
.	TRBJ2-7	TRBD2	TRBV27	CASSPGTSGAEQYF	TGTGCCAGCAGTCCAGGGACTAGCGGGGCCGAGCAGTACTTC
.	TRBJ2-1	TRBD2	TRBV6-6	CASKGTSGIDEQFF	TGTGCCAGCAAGGGGACTAGCGGGATTGATGAGCAGTTCTTC
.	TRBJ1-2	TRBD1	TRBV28	CASGTDYGYTF	TGTGCCAGCGGGACAGACTATGGCTACACCTTC
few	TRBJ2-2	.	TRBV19	CASSSGTGELFF	TGTGCCAGTAGTTCCGGTACCGGGGAGCTGTTTTTT
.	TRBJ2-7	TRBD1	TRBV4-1	CASSQPRDRAFYEQYF	TGCGCCAGCAGCCAACCCCGGGACAGGGCTTTCTACGAGCAGTACTTC
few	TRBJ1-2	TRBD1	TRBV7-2	CASSLVSVGGVGGGHGYTF	TGTGCCAGCAGCTTAGTTTCCGTCGGTGGAGTAGGAGGGGGCCATGGCTACACCTTC
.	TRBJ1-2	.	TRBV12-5	CASGPQQYGYTF	TGTGCTAGTGGGCCACAGCAATATGGCTACACCTTC
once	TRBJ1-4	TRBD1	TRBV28	CASRGQGNRKLFF	TGTGCCAGCAGAGGACAGGGGAATCGAAAACTGTTTTTT
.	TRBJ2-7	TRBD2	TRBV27	CASSMGTSGRAREQYF	TGTGCCAGCAGTATGGGGACTAGCGGGAGGGCACGTGAGCAGTACTTC
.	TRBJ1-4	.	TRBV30	CAWSVPGQPFRFEKLFF	TGTGCCTGGAGTGTACCTGGGCAACCCTTCCGGTTCGAGAAACTGTTTTTT
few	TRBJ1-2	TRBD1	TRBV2	CASSARTGISYGYTF	TGTGCCAGCAGTGCCCGGACAGGGATTAGTTATGGCTACACCTTC
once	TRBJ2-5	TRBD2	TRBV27	CASSSLTSGWQRETQYF	TGTGCCAGCAGTTCGCTGACTAGCGGGTGGCAGCGAGAGACCCAGTACTTC
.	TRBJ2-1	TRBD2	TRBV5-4	CASSLGSGRANEQFF	TGTGCCAGCAGCTTGGGTAGCGGGAGGGCCAATGAGCAGTTCTTC
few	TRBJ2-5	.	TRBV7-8	CASSSRGETQYF	TGTGCCAGCAGCTCGCGGGGAGAGACCCAGTACTTC
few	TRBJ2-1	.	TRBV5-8	CASSLGLARNEQFF	TGTGCCAGCAGCTTGGGGCTAGCGAGAAATGAGCAGTTCTTC
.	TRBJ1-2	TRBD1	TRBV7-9	CASSSPGQGERTF	TGTGCCAGCAGCTCCCCGGGACAGGGAGAGCGCACCTTC
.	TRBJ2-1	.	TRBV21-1	CASSTAKSGSGYNEQFF	TGTGCCAGCAGCACTGCCAAGAGCGGGAGCGGTTACAATGAGCAGTTCTTC
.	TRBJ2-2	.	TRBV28	CASSDSYTGELFF	TGTGCCAGCAGTGACAGCTACACCGGGGAGCTGTTTTTT
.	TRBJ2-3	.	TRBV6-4	CASSDSTTGTDTQYF	TGTGCCAGCAGTGACTCGACAACAGGCACAGATACGCAGTATTTT
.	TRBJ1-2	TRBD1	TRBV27	CASSFKQGQYGYTF	TGTGCCAGCAGTTTCAAACAGGGACAGTATGGCTACACCTTC
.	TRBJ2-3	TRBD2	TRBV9	CASSVFSSGAGVDTQYF	TGTGCCAGCAGCGTGTTTTCTAGCGGGGCCGGGGTAGATACGCAGTATTTT
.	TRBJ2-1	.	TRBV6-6	CASSRDSYNEQFF	TGTGCCAGCTCGCGGGACTCCTACAATGAGCAGTTCTTC
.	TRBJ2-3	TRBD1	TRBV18	CASSPGQGVTDTQYF	TGTGCCAGCTCACCAGGACAGGGGGTCACAGATACGCAGTATTTT
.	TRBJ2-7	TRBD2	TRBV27	CASSFGRLKRDEQYF	TGTGCCAGCAGTTTCGGGAGGCTGAAGAGGGACGAGCAGTACTTC
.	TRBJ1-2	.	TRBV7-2	CASSRWGQGYGYTF	TGTGCCAGCAGCCGGTGGGGGCAGGGCTATGGCTACACCTTC
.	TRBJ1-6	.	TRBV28	CATAPGDSPLHF	TGTGCCACCGCCCCGGGGGATTCACCCCTCCACTTT
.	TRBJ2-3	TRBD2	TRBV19	CASSIGLAGGPADTQYF	TGTGCCAGTAGTATTGGACTAGCGGGAGGGCCCGCAGATACGCAGTATTTT
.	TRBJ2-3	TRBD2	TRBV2	CASKSAGGPVTDTQYF	TGTGCCAGCAAATCAGCGGGAGGGCCGGTCACAGATACGCAGTATTTT
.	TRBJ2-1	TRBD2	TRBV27	CASQSGSSYNEQFF	TGTGCCAGCCAGAGCGGGAGCTCCTACAATGAGCAGTTCTTC
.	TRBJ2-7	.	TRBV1	CTSSNASGRYEQYF	TGCACCAGCAGCAACGCTAGCGGGAGGTACGAGCAGTACTTC
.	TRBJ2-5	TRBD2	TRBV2	CASSAQGGWGQETQYF	TGTGCCAGCAGTGCTCAGGGAGGGTGGGGGCAAGAGACCCAGTACTTC
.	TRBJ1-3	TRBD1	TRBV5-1	CASRPGQGPSSGNTIYF	TGCGCCAGTCGACCGGGACAGGGGCCGAGCTCTGGAAACACCATATATTTT
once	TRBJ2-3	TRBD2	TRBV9	CASSSPTLGLAGPPSTDTQYF	TGTGCCAGCAGCTCCCCAACCCTCGGACTAGCGGGACCTCCTAGCACAGATACGCAGTATTTT
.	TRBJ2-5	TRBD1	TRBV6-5	CASTPGTEETQYF	TGTGCCAGCACCCCCGGGACAGAAGAGACCCAGTACTTC
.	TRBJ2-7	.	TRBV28	CASSISLWSYEQYF	TGTGCCAGCAGTATATCCCTATGGAGCTACGAGCAGTACTTC
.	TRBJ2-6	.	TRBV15	CATSRESAGANVLTF	TGTGCCACCAGCAGAGAATCAGCTGGGGCCAACGTCCTGACTTTC
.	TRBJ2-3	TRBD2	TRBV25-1	CASSLSSGSIDTQYF	TGTGCCAGCAGTTTGAGTAGCGGGAGTATAGATACGCAGTATTTT